These T cell receptor beta chains were read from a single sample in a study of blood T cell repertoires in COVID-19. The data were produced by immunoSEQ multiplex PCR, yet TCRdb's version contains in-frame clones alone and is incomplete. The table has about 230,000 clones, 88% seen once. The sample consisted of PBMCs or T cells enriched from blood (not recorded which). The receptors were gathered from a woman aged 40 to 55 with acute COVID-19. Both conserved end residues are part of each CDR3. D genes are given only for firm matches. Clone size is stated in some rows and not others, as once, few, many or a class when expanded.

>TRBJ2-3|-|few|TRBV20-1
TGCAGTGCTAGTCCTTCGACAGATACGCAGTATTTT
CSASPSTDTQYF
>TRBJ2-5|TRBD2|once|TRBV30
TGTGCCTGGACCCGGACTAGCGGGAGAGGGGAGACCCAGTACTTC
CAWTRTSGRGETQYF
>TRBJ1-2|-|once|TRBV19
TGTGCCAGTAGTATAGGAATTAACTTGGGACTTTTTGGCTACACCTTC
CASSIGINLGLFGYTF
>TRBJ1-4|TRBD1|once|TRBV19
TGTGCCAGTAGTACGGGAACCGGGACAGCACCTGAAAAACTGTTTTTT
CASSTGTGTAPEKLFF
>TRBJ2-3|-|-|TRBV5-4
TGTGCCAGCAGCCGTGGACTAAATAGAGATACGCAGTATTTT
CASSRGLNRDTQYF
>TRBJ1-5|-|-|TRBV3-1/TRBV3-2
TGTGCCAGCAGCCGAAGCTACAGAGATCAGCCCCAGCATTTT
CASSRSYRDQPQHF
>TRBJ2-1|TRBD2|-|TRBV4-3
TGCGCCAGCAGCTATTCTAGCGGGGGGTACAATGAGCAGTTCTTC
CASSYSSGGYNEQFF
>TRBJ2-1|TRBD2|-|TRBV19
TGTGCCAGTAGTATGGGACTAGCGGGAGCCTTTCATGAGCAGTTCTTC
CASSMGLAGAFHEQFF
>TRBJ2-1|-|-|TRBV6-5
TGTGCCAGCTCCAAGGCGGTCAATGAGCAGTTCTTC
CASSKAVNEQFF
>TRBJ2-3|-|-|TRBV6-2/TRBV6-3
TGTGCCAGCAGTTACGGGGCCAGGGCTCAGGTCACAGATACGCAGTATTTT
CASSYGARAQVTDTQYF
>TRBJ2-5|TRBD2|-|TRBV6-6
TGTGCCAGCAGTCCTGATACTCCCACGCTAGCGGGCGAAGAGACCCAGTACTTC
CASSPDTPTLAGEETQYF
>TRBJ1-6|TRBD1|-|TRBV7-6
TGTGCCAGCAGTAGAGGACAGGGCTATAATTCACCCCTCCACTTT
CASSRGQGYNSPLHF
>TRBJ2-1|-|-|TRBV11-2
TGTGCCAGCAGCCTGAGCGGGTCGTACAATGAGCAGTTCTTC
CASSLSGSYNEQFF
>TRBJ2-5|-|once|TRBV29-1
TGCAGCGTTGAAGGGGGGGTGAGGGAGACCCAGTACTTC
CSVEGGVRETQYF
>TRBJ1-2|-|-|TRBV4-3
TGCGCCAGCAGCCAGGCCGTGACTACCACGTATGGCTACACCTTC
CASSQAVTTTYGYTF
>TRBJ2-1|TRBD1|-|TRBV5-1
TGCGCCAGCAGCCCGGGACAGGGGGCTAATGAGCAGTTCTTC
CASSPGQGANEQFF
>TRBJ2-3|TRBD1|-|TRBV19
TGTGCCAGTAGCCCGACCCACAGGGGGCGGACAGATACGCAGTATTTT
CASSPTHRGRTDTQYF
>TRBJ1-2|TRBD1|-|TRBV19
TGTGCCAGTAGTATAGGGGGACCGGGACAGGCCTATGGCTACACCTTC
CASSIGGPGQAYGYTF
>TRBJ1-2|-|-|TRBV29-1
TGCAGCGTTGAAGGGGAGGACGGCTCTAACTATGGCTACACCTTC
CSVEGEDGSNYGYTF
>TRBJ1-2|-|few|TRBV4-1
TGCGCCAGCAGCCAAGATCCCTACAGGGGCTACACCTTC
CASSQDPYRGYTF
>TRBJ1-4|-|once|TRBV2
TGTGCCAGCAGCGTTCAGGGGATAGCTAATGAAAAACTGTTTTTT
CASSVQGIANEKLFF
>TRBJ2-5|-|-|TRBV2
TGTGCCAGCAGTCCCAGTCCCGTGCAAGAGACCCAGTACTTC
CASSPSPVQETQYF
>TRBJ2-1|TRBD1|-|TRBV7-2
TGTGCCAGCAGCCCAGACAGGGACCTAACCTACAATGAGCAGTTCTTC
CASSPDRDLTYNEQFF
>TRBJ2-1|-|-|TRBV15
TGTGCCACCAGCAGATCCACCAGGGGGGCGGTTGAGCAGTTCTTC
CATSRSTRGAVEQFF
>TRBJ1-5|-|-|TRBV7-2
TGTGCCAGCAGCTTAGAAGCCAGGGGCTTTATTAGCAATCAGCCCCAGCATTTT
CASSLEARGFISNQPQHF
>TRBJ1-3|-|-|TRBV11-3
TGTGCCAGCAGCTTAGATTCACTGGGCGCCGCTGGAAACACCATATATTTT
CASSLDSLGAAGNTIYF
>TRBJ1-2|TRBD1|-|TRBV19
TGTGCCAGTAGGCTATGGGGCGGACAGGGGGAAGGCTACACCTTC
CASRLWGGQGEGYTF
>TRBJ1-4|-|-|TRBV29-1
TGCAGCGTTTCGGACGGGGGAGGTGAAAAACTGTTTTTT
CSVSDGGGEKLFF
>TRBJ2-7|TRBD2|-|TRBV2
TGTGCCAGCAGTCCTAGCGGGGGGCGCGAGCAGTACTTC
CASSPSGGREQYF
>TRBJ2-1|TRBD2|few|TRBV2
TGTGCCAGCAGTGGACTAGCGGCCCGCAATGAGCAGTTCTTC
CASSGLAARNEQFF
>TRBJ2-2|-|-|TRBV24-1
TGTGCCACCAGTGAGGCAGGGGTAACCGGGGAGCTGTTTTTT
CATSEAGVTGELFF
>TRBJ2-3|-|-|TRBV21-1
TGTGCCAGCTCTACAGATACGCAGTATTTT
CASSTDTQYF
>TRBJ2-1|TRBD2|-|TRBV4-3
TGCGCCAGCAGCCTGGGACTAGCGGAGCACAATGAGCAGTTCTTC
CASSLGLAEHNEQFF
>TRBJ2-5|TRBD1|-|TRBV24-1
TGTGCCACCAGTGATTTCCCGGGACAGGGGTCGGGGGAGACCCAGTACTTC
CATSDFPGQGSGETQYF
>TRBJ1-1|-|-|TRBV5-1
TGCGCCAGCAGCTTAACTAGTGTCGAAGCTTTCTTT
CASSLTSVEAFF
>TRBJ2-1|TRBD1|-|TRBV27
TGTGCCAGCAGTTTGGAGTGGACAGGGGGCAGTGAGCAGTTCTTC
CASSLEWTGGSEQFF
>TRBJ1-4|-|-|TRBV7-9
TGTGCCAGCAGCTTACAGACGGGAGGGATTAATGAAAAACTGTTTTTT
CASSLQTGGINEKLFF
>TRBJ2-1|-|once|TRBV5-1
TGCGCCAGCAGCTTGGTGGTGGGAGCTCGGAATGAGCAGTTCTTC
CASSLVVGARNEQFF
>TRBJ2-7|TRBD2|-|TRBV10-2
TGCGCCAGCAGCCCCGGGGGGGGGCTCTACGAGCAGTACTTT
CASSPGGGLYEQYF
>TRBJ2-7|-|once|TRBV7-9
TGTGCCAGCAGACAGCAGGGTCGAGGCGAGCAGTACTTC
CASRQQGRGEQYF
>TRBJ1-1|TRBD1|-|TRBV19
TGTGCCAGTAGTGCACAAATGGACAGGGAAGCTTTCTTT
CASSAQMDREAFF
>TRBJ1-1|-|-|TRBV6-5
TGTGCCAGCAGTTCTCCCCCAGGGGCTTTCTTT
CASSSPPGAFF
>TRBJ2-5|TRBD2|few|TRBV7-7
TGTGCTAGCAGCTTAGCCTTTTCCCCAACTAGCGGGGAGACCCAGTACTTC
CASSLAFSPTSGETQYF
>TRBJ1-1|-|few|TRBV2
TGTGCCAGCAGTGGCGGGGGAACTGAAGCTTTCTTT
CASSGGGTEAFF
>TRBJ2-7|-|-|TRBV7-8
TGTGCCAGCAGCTTAAATCCCCCCAACTACGAGCAGTACTTC
CASSLNPPNYEQYF
>TRBJ1-3|-|-|TRBV6-5
TGTGCCAGCAGTCCGGGTCCAACCCCTGGAAACACCATATATTTT
CASSPGPTPGNTIYF
>TRBJ2-1|-|-|TRBV30
TGTGCCTGGAGTCGACAGTTTCTCAAGCAGTTCTTC
CAWSRQFLKQFF
>TRBJ2-1|TRBD2|-|TRBV5-1
TGCGCCAGCAGCCCGCGGACTAGCGGGGGGGATGAGCAGTTCTTC
CASSPRTSGGDEQFF
>TRBJ2-1|TRBD2|-|TRBV15
TGTGCCACCAGCAGCCTAGCGGGAACCTACAATGAGCAGTTCTTC
CATSSLAGTYNEQFF
>TRBJ1-2|-|-|TRBV5-6
TGTGCCAGCAGCGATACAGGGATGAAAGAACAGGTGGCCTTC
CASSDTGMKEQVAF
>TRBJ1-1|TRBD1|-|TRBV12-3/TRBV12-4
TGTGCCAGCAGTTTAGGACAGGGGGCGGAAGCTTTCTTT
CASSLGQGAEAFF
>TRBJ1-1|-|-|TRBV4-1
TGCGCCAGCAGCCACCCCCGGGGAGGATTTAACACTGAAGCTTTCTTT
CASSHPRGGFNTEAFF